Listed here is a single T cell receptor beta chain. The data stem from a study of shared clonotypes between healthy human individuals. It was CD45RO-negative cells, positively selected for CCR7, that made up naive CD8 cells, with terminally differentiated effector memory CD45RA+ cells excluded. CDR3 length: 14 amino acids. The germline V gene has CDR1 MNHEY and CDR2 SVGAGI. Trimming took 6 bases from V and 1 from J; bases not matched to a gene: 5. Generated by immunoSEQ multiplex PCR, the TCRdb table keeps only in-frame clones and is missing some. The sample includes about 2.2 million clones, around 95% of them seen just once.

Sequencing was carried out using naive CD8+ T cells from PBMCs. The receptor's source is a man between 18 and 35 years old in good health. Some clones in this sample may be carry-over from other donors' samples. The rearrangement links TRBV6-5 to TRBJ1-1, with TRBD1 matching 7 bases. The CDR3 here is CASRPGGENTEAFF. The CDR3 bases are TGTGCCAGCAGGCCAGGGGGTGAGAACACTGAAGCTTTCTTT.